This TCR beta chain was identified during a study of CD8+ T cells in alopecia areata (dated by TCRdb to 2016 to 2018). Context from the whole study: Treated patients were enrolled in an open-label pilot trial of oral tofacitinib at 5 to 10 mg twice daily for moderate-to-severe alopecia areata. Patients received tofacitinib for 6 to 18 months and were then followed off drug for 6 months to check for delayed response and recurrence. Disease severity in treated patients was measured with the SALT score, which quantifies the percentage of affected scalp surface area. To study T cell clonal expansion in alopecia areata, the researchers applied high-throughput TCRbeta sequencing to both the C3H/HeJ mouse model and human patients. Human TCRbeta sequencing covered scalp tissue and sorted CD4+ and CD8+ peripheral blood T cells from patchy and totalis/universalis alopecia areata patients and healthy controls. Tofacitinib-treated patients had biopsies at baseline and at 4 and 24 weeks of treatment, with a later scalp biopsy in several patients. Scalp clonality was compared among normal scalp (n=4), patchy alopecia areata scalp (n=8), and alopecia totalis/universalis scalp (n=8). The RNA source kit depended on sample type: the PAXgene miRNA kit for fixed scalp, the miRNeasy kit for PBMCs, and the RNeasy kit for mouse skin. TCRbeta CDR3 regions were amplified by immunoSEQ multiplex PCR using 35 Vbeta forward and 13 Jbeta reverse primers.

Reading from cysteine to phenylalanine, the CDR3 counts 14 amino acids. Only the CDR3 DNA stays, 42 bases, in frame from base 1. The junction carries 13 bases between V and J, which are trimmed by 2 bases and 6 bases respectively. Looking up the germline V gene yields CDR1 KGHSH and CDR2 LQKENI. Receptor amplification or capture employed the immunoSEQ multiplex PCR assay. RNA was extracted from all samples and reverse transcribed into cDNA, which served as template for TCR sequencing. SuperScript III was used to make first-strand cDNA, primed with a 2:1 mix of oligo-dT and random hexamers. A synthetic immune receptor repertoire was used to measure amplification bias, and any remaining bias was corrected computationally. Per the authors' processing: Raw reads were preprocessed to remove errors, and CDR3 was defined by IMGT conventions from the conserved cysteine to phenylalanine. Clonality was computed by normalizing Shannon entropy by log2 of the number of productive unique TCRs and subtracting the result from 1. Scalp TCRbeta sequences were cross-referenced with sorted blood CD4 and CD8 repertoires so that the CD4 or CD8 identity of scalp clones could be inferred. TCRdb carries this immuneACCESS record with in-frame sequences only. Its versions omit some clonotypes, under half of them owing to an unresolved V gene in the studies checked, with the rest unexplained. The D gene and trimming were derived from the DNA, and the V and J assignments and clone size from that table. For this sample the table gives around 300,000 clones, of which about three fifths were detected only once. About 0.89% of the sample goes to the ten largest clones.

This clone was counted a few times. Its antigen is still unknown. The sample holds no much larger clone one base away, and base qualities are not on file. The label giving this sample's treatment or condition can be read as: oral pan-JAK inhibitor, 5-10 mg twice daily. From alopecia areata patients, peripheral blood was collected along with lesional scalp punch biopsies. PBMCs were isolated by density centrifugation and stained for CD3, CD4 and CD8, and CD4+ and CD8+ T cells were sorted on a FACSAria. Beyond this particular receptor, the publication reports: Because the treated cohort was small and had just a single nonresponder, larger studies are needed to establish links between baseline CD8+ expansion and response. Scalp clonality and the number of expanded CD8+ clones among the top 100 scalp clones were significantly decreased by tofacitinib. Lesional scalp, especially in alopecia totalis/universalis, showed higher clonality and more expanded CD8+ clones than normal scalp, suggesting antigenic drive. During tofacitinib treatment, many expanded lesional clones stuck around in both scalp and blood, and this persistence may partly explain why relapse happens after treatment is stopped. Unlike mouse skin, where gammadelta T cells dominate, normal human skin contains resident alphabeta T cells that get sequenced too, which complicates analysis of the scalp TCR repertoire. Shared TCR sequences between patients were less evident than in mice, which may be partly attributable to HLA diversity in the patient population.

Here the chain combines TRBV18 and TRBJ1-2, with a weak D call of TRBD1 (5 bases match). This clonotype was sampled from a human donor with alopecia areata. The sample in question was CD4+ T cells sorted from blood, obtained around week 54, from a patient treated with tofacitinib. Here the CDR3 is given as CASSPSGGEHGYTF. In nucleotide form, the sequence is TGTGCCAGCTCACCAAGCGGGGGAGAGCATGGCTACACCTTC. Where the CDR3 stops, the reference TRBV18 and TRBJ1-2 genes take over; the full variable domain is NAGVMQNPRHLVRRRGQEARLRCSPMKGHSHVYWYRQLPEEGLKFMVYLQKENIIDESGMPKERFSAEFPKEGPSILRIQQVVRGDSAAYFCASSPSGGEHGYTFGSGTRLTVV.